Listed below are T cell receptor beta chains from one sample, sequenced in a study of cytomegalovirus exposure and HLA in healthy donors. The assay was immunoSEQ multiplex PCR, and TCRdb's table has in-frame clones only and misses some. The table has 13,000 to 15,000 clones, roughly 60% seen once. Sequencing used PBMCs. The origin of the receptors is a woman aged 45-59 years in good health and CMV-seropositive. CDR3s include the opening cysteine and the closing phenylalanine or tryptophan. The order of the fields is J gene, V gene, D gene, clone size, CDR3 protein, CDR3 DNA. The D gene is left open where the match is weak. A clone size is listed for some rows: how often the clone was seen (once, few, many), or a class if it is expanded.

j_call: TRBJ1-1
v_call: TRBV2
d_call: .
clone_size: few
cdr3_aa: CASSEGSYFPPEAFF
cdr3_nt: TGTGCCAGCAGTGAGGGGAGTTACTTCCCCCCTGAAGCTTTCTTT

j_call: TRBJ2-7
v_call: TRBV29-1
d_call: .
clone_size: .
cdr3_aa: CSVEKAGYEQYF
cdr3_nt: TGCAGCGTTGAGAAGGCGGGGTACGAGCAGTACTTC

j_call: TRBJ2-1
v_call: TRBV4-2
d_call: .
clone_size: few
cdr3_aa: CASSLVLDGSRRNEQFF
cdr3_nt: TGTGCCAGCAGCCTGGTCTTGGACGGGAGTAGGAGAAATGAGCAGTTCTTC

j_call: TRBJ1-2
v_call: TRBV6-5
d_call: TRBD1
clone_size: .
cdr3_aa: CASRGQTYGYTF
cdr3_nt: TGTGCCAGCAGGGGACAGACCTATGGCTACACCTTC

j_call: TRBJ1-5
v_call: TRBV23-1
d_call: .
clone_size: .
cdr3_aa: CARGEGQPQHF
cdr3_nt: TGCGCCAGAGGGGAGGGTCAGCCCCAGCATTTT

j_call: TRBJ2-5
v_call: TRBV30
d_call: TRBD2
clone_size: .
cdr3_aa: CAWSAGTSGRIQETQYF
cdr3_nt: TGTGCCTGGAGTGCAGGGACTAGCGGGAGAATCCAAGAGACCCAGTACTTC

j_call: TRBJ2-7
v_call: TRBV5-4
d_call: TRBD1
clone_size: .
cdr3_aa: CASKLGGTGGGGEQYF
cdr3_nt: TGTGCCAGCAAACTTGGAGGGACAGGGGGCGGGGGCGAGCAGTACTTC

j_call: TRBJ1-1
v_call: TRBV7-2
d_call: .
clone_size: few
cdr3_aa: CASSVGGAGLTEAFF
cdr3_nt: TGTGCCAGCAGCGTGGGTGGGGCAGGGCTTACTGAAGCTTTCTTT

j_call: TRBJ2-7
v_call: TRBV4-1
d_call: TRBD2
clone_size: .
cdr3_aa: CASSAQEPGLAGEQYF
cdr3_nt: TGCGCCAGCAGCGCACAAGAACCTGGACTAGCGGGCGAGCAGTACTTC

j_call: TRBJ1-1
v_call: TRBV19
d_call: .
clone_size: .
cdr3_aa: CASMSGWNTEAFF
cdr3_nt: TGTGCCAGTATGTCGGGGTGGAACACTGAAGCTTTCTTT

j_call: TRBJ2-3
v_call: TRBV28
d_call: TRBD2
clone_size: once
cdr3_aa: CASSRTSVADTQYF
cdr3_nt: TGTGCCAGCAGTCGGACTAGTGTGGCAGATACGCAGTATTTT

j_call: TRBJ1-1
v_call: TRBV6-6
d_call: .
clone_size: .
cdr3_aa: CASSVTGIRDTEAFF
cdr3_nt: TGTGCCAGCAGTGTTACAGGGATCAGGGACACTGAAGCTTTCTTT

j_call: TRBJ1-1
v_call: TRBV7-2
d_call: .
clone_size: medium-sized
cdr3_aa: CASSFMNTEAFF
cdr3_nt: TGTGCCAGCAGCTTTATGAACACTGAAGCTTTCTTT

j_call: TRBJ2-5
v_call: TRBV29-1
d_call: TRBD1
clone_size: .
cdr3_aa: CSVDPGQGRRETQYF
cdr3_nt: TGCAGCGTCGATCCGGGACAGGGGAGAAGGGAGACCCAGTACTTC

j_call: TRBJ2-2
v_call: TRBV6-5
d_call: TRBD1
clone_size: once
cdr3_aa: CASSWTGTGELFF
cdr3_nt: TGTGCCAGCAGCTGGACAGGGACCGGGGAGCTGTTTTTT

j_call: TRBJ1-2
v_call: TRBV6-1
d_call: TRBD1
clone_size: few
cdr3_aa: CASSQGQGGYTF
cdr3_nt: TGTGCCAGCAGCCAAGGACAGGGCGGCTACACCTTC

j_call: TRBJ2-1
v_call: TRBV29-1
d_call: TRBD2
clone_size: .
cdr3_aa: CSVEDTSGRESYNEQFF
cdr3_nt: TGCAGCGTTGAAGACACTAGCGGGAGGGAATCCTACAATGAGCAGTTCTTC

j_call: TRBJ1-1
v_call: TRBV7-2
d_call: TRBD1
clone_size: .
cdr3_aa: CASSRGQGKAFF
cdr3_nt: TGTGCCAGCAGCCGTGGACAGGGGAAAGCTTTCTTT

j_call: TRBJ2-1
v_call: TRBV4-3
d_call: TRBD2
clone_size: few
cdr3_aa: CASSQAPSGTSYNEQFF
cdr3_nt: TGCGCCAGCAGCCAGGCTCCTAGCGGGACTTCCTACAATGAGCAGTTCTTC

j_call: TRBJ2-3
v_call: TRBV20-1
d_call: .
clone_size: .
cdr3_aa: CSAAGADTQYF
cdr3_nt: TGCAGTGCCGCAGGGGCAGATACGCAGTATTTT

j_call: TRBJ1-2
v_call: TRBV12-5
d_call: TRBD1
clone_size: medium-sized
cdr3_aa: CASATDREARGYTF
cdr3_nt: TGTGCTAGTGCTACGGACAGGGAGGCGCGCGGCTACACCTTC

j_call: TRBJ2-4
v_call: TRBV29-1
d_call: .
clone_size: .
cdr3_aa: CSVSAKNIQYF
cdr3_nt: TGCAGCGTCTCAGCCAAAAACATTCAGTACTTC

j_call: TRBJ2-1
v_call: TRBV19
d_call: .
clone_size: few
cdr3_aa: CASEARGNEQFF
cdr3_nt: TGTGCCAGCGAAGCCCGGGGGAATGAGCAGTTCTTC

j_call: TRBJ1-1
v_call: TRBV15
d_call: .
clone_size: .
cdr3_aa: CATSRGAGATEAFF
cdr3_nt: TGTGCCACCAGCAGAGGTGCGGGGGCCACTGAAGCTTTCTTT

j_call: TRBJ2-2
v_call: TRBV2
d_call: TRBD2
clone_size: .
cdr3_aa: CASSEAGLNTGELFF
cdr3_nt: TGTGCCAGCAGTGAAGCGGGACTAAACACCGGGGAGCTGTTTTTT

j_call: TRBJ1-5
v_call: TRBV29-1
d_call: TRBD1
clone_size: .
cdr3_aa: CSVTEQGAVGQPQHF
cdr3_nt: TGCAGCGTTACTGAACAGGGGGCAGTGGGTCAGCCCCAGCATTTT

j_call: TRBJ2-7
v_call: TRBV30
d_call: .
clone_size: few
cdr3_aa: CAWGGDGPYEQYF
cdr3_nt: TGTGCCTGGGGAGGGGACGGCCCCTACGAGCAGTACTTC

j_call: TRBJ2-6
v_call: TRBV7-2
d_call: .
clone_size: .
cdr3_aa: CASSLEAGVGANVLTF
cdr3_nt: TGTGCCAGCAGCTTAGAGGCAGGGGTTGGGGCCAACGTCCTGACTTTC

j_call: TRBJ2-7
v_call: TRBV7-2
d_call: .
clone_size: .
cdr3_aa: CASSLMRYEQYF
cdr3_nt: TGTGCCAGCAGCTTAATGAGATACGAGCAGTACTTC

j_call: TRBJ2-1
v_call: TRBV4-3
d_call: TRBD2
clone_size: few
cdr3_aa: CASSQVAGDWSNEQFF
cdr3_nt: TGCGCCAGCAGCCAAGTAGCGGGAGATTGGAGCAATGAGCAGTTCTTC

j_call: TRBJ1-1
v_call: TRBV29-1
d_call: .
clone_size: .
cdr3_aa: CSVTANTEAFF
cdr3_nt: TGCAGCGTCACAGCGAACACTGAAGCTTTCTTT

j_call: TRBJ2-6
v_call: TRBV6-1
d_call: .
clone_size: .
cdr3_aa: CASLTRAGANVLTF
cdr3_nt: TGTGCCAGCCTCACGAGGGCTGGGGCCAACGTCCTGACTTTC

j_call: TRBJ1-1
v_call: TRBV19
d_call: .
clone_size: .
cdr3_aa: CASSMVGGEAFF
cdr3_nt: TGTGCCAGTAGTATGGTTGGCGGAGAAGCTTTCTTT

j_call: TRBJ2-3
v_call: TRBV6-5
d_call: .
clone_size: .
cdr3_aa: CASSFSAPPGDTQYF
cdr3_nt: TGTGCCAGCAGCTTTAGCGCCCCACCGGGAGATACGCAGTATTTT

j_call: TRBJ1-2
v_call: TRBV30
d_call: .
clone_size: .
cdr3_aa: CAWSVRGPGGYTF
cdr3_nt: TGTGCCTGGAGTGTACGTGGACCAGGGGGCTACACCTTC

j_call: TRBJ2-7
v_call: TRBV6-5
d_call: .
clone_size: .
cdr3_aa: CASSPNREGEQYF
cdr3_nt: TGTGCCAGCAGTCCAAACAGGGAGGGCGAGCAGTACTTC

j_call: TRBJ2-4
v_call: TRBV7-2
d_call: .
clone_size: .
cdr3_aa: CASSREGGAKNIQYF
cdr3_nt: TGTGCCAGCAGTCGGGAAGGCGGGGCCAAAAACATTCAGTACTTC

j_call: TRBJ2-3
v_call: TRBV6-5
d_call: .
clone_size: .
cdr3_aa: CATAASAGRTDTQYF
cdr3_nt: TGTGCCACAGCGGCCTCCGCGGGACGCACAGATACGCAGTATTTT

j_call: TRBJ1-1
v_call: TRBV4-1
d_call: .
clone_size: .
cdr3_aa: CASSHPWEGRTEAFF
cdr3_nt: TGCGCCAGCAGCCACCCCTGGGAGGGGCGTACTGAAGCTTTCTTT

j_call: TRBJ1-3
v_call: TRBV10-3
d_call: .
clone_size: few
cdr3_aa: CAIRATAFGNTIYF
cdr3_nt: TGTGCCATCAGAGCAACAGCTTTTGGAAACACCATATATTTT

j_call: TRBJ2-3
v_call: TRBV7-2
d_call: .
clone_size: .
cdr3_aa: CASSLWSGVKDTQYF
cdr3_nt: TGTGCCAGCAGCTTATGGTCGGGAGTGAAGGATACGCAGTATTTT

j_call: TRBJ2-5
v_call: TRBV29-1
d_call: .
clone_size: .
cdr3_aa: CSVEDRRVSGQYF
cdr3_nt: TGCAGCGTTGAAGATCGGAGGGTTTCGGGCCAGTACTTC

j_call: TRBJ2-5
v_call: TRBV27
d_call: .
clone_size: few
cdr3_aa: CASSLVATQYF
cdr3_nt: TGTGCCAGCAGTTTGGTAGCGACCCAGTACTTC

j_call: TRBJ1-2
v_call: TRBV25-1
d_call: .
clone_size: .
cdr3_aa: CASTDLGGRGYTF
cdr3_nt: TGTGCCAGCACAGACCTAGGTGGTCGTGGCTACACCTTC

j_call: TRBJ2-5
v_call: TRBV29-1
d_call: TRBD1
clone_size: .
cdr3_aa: CSVGGTGTETQYF
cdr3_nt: TGCAGCGTTGGAGGGACAGGGACAGAGACCCAGTACTTC

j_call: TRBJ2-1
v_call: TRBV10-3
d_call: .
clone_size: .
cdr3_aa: CAIDGGTYNEQFF
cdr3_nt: TGTGCCATCGACGGAGGAACCTACAATGAGCAGTTCTTC

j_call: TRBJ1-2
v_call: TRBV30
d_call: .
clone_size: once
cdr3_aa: CAWSPHGRDYTF
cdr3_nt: TGTGCCTGGAGTCCCCATGGGCGGGACTACACCTTC

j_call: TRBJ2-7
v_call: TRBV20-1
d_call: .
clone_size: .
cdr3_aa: CSARADNEQYF
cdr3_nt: TGCAGTGCTAGGGCCGACAACGAGCAGTACTTC

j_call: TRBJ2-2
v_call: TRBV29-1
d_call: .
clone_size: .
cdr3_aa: CSVARGGTGELFF
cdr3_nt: TGCAGCGTTGCCAGGGGAGGGACCGGGGAGCTGTTTTTT

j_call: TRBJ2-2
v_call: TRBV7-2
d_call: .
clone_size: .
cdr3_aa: CASSLVGGSNTGELFF
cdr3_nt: TGTGCCAGCAGCTTAGTCGGCGGTTCGAACACCGGGGAGCTGTTTTTT

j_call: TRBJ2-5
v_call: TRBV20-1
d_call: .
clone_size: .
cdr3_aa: CSARRGGTQYF
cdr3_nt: TGCAGTGCAAGACGCGGAGGGACCCAGTACTTC

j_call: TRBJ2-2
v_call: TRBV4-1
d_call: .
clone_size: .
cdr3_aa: CASSQVGRRGGGELFF
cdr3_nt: TGCGCCAGCAGCCAAGTGGGGCGGAGGGGCGGCGGGGAGCTGTTTTTT

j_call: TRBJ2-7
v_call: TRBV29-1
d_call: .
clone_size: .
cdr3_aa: CSAGTYEQYF
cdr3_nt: TGCAGCGCCGGGACCTACGAGCAGTACTTC